This T cell receptor beta chain was observed in a study of Graves' ophthalmopathy and Graves' hyperthyroidism. The sample holds many counts of this clonotype. Amplified TCR beta CDR3 regions were obtained using RNA transcripts as template. RT-PCR was first run with HTBI primers, then multiplex PCR in a second round. TCRdb reanalysed the multiplex PCR reads using MiXCR and keeps one entry per CDR3 protein. The data contain roughly 230,000 distinct CDR3 sequences, approximately 21% of them singletons. Sequences were obtained from peripheral blood. The sequence derives from a woman aged 45 to 65 with Graves' ophthalmopathy.

This chain's CDR3 is CASSPTAGQGGSEQYF. CDR3 nucleotide sequence: TGTGCCAGCAGTCCCACCGCCGGACAGGGTGGGAGCGAGCAGTACTTC. V gene TRBV12-3 or TRBV12-4 combines with J gene TRBJ2-7; TRBD1 matches 8 bases. V trimming: 5 bases; J trimming: 6 bases; junction bases outside the gene matches: 15. The CDR3 runs 16 residues.